The clone carrying this TCR beta chain appeared many times. CDR1 is MNHEY and CDR2 is SVGAGI in the germline V gene. The V end was cut by 2 bases, the J end by 0 bases, with 10 bases between. This CDR3 is 15 amino acids long. TCRdb processed the 5' RACE reads anew with MiXCR; each CDR3 protein has one entry. The repertoire holds 45,000 to 65,000 distinct CDR3 sequences, 6.5% to 8.5% seen once, with 20% to 25% in the top ten. This sample stems from a study of T cells after yellow fever vaccination. Study-wide context: Fractions of limited cellularity were prepared by means of SMART-Seq v4 Ultra Low Input.

The study, taken as a whole, reports: The booster saw the reappearance of most primary-vaccination clones (approximately 97% CD4, about 88% CD8). There was a possibility that FACS-sorted repertoires contained abundant clonotypes contaminating from the bulk population.

The chain carries TRBV6-5 and TRBJ1-1; D ambiguous. The sequence derives from a man aged 18 to 30 who received the YFV17D yellow fever vaccine. Sample: CD8+ T cells not binding an NS4B(214-222) dextramer, sorted from PBMCs, taken about 49 days after the first yellow fever vaccination. The CDR3 loop is CASSYVAELNTEAFF. The CDR3 region has the DNA TGTGCCAGCAGTTACGTTGCAGAATTGAACACTGAAGCTTTCTTT.